The rows below give T cell receptor beta chains drawn from one sample of a study of blood T cell repertoires in COVID-19. Clones were read by immunoSEQ multiplex PCR, and TCRdb kept only the in-frame ones, dropping some. The sample lists 150,000 or so clones, approximately 90% occurring once. The sample was PBMCs or T cells enriched from blood (not recorded which). The receptor source for this set is a woman in her 40s who had been exposed to COVID-19. Each CDR3 is given with its conserved first and last residue. The D gene is left open where the match is weak. Not every row has a clone size; where given, it reads once, few, many or a size class.

V gene	clone size	J gene	D gene	CDR3 protein	CDR3 DNA
TRBV29-1	.	TRBJ2-3	TRBD2	CSVAGLRDTQYF	TGCAGCGTTGCGGGACTACGGGATACGCAGTATTTT
TRBV29-1	.	TRBJ1-5	.	CSVGHGGGAQPQHF	TGCAGCGTTGGGCATGGCGGGGGGGCTCAGCCCCAGCATTTT
TRBV18	once	TRBJ1-5	.	CASSPSGGNQPQHF	TGTGCCAGCTCACCATCCGGGGGCAATCAGCCCCAGCATTTT
TRBV28	.	TRBJ1-5	.	CASSQGSQPQHF	TGTGCCAGCAGCCAGGGTTCTCAGCCCCAGCATTTT
TRBV14	.	TRBJ2-7	.	CASSQVKPGTSIFEQYF	TGTGCCAGCAGCCAAGTTAAACCCGGGACTTCCATTTTTGAGCAGTACTTC
TRBV7-3	.	TRBJ2-3	TRBD2	CASSHYTSGSSTDTQYF	TGTGCCAGCAGCCACTACACTAGCGGATCTAGCACAGATACGCAGTATTTT
TRBV5-8	.	TRBJ1-2	.	CASSPGDYGYTF	TGTGCCAGCAGTCCGGGGGACTATGGCTACACCTTC
TRBV7-2	.	TRBJ1-6	TRBD1	CASSPAPTGSNSPLHF	TGTGCCAGCAGCCCGGCACCGACAGGGAGTAATTCACCCCTCCACTTT
TRBV5-1	once	TRBJ2-7	.	CASSLVASSVYEQYF	TGCGCCAGCAGCTTGGTAGCCAGTTCGGTTTACGAGCAGTACTTC
TRBV4-1	.	TRBJ1-5	.	CASSQGGGRRQPQHF	TGCGCCAGCAGCCAGGGCGGGGGAAGACGGCAGCCCCAGCATTTT
TRBV5-1	.	TRBJ1-6	TRBD1	CASSLSPRGHNSPLHF	TGCGCCAGCAGCTTGTCCCCCAGGGGGCATAATTCACCCCTCCACTTT
TRBV2	.	TRBJ2-7	.	CASSDSGGSYEQYF	TGTGCCAGCAGTGATTCCGGCGGCTCCTACGAGCAGTACTTC